These 18 T cell receptor beta chains share one sample of origin, sequenced in a study of T-cell reconstitution after alpha-beta-depleted transplantation in children. TCRbeta library construction was performed incorporating unique molecular identifiers. TCRdb independently ran MiXCR on the PCR reads; one entry per CDR3 protein. The sample shows more than 250,000 distinct CDR3 sequences, approximately 9.6% of them seen only once. The starting material was PBMCs from the stem cell graft donor, obtained from the stem cell graft. The origin of the receptors is a human donor who donated a stem cell graft to a child with SCID.

This clonotype was counted at least ten times. The rearrangement joins TRBV4-1 to TRBJ2-2; TRBD2 might be the D (5 bases). Germline CDR1 and CDR2: MGHRA and YSYEKL. Between the trimmed V and J ends, which lost 4 bases and 0 bases, there was a span of 12 bases. The CDR3 is 16 amino acids. As DNA, the CDR3 is TGCGCCAGCAGCCGCAGACAACTAGCGAACACCGGGGAGCTGTTTTTT. Its protein is CASSRRQLANTGELFF.

The sample holds a few counts of this clonotype. The chain carries TRBV5-1 and TRBJ2-3, with D unresolved. CDR1 is SGHRS and CDR2 is YFSETQ in the germline V gene. The CDR3 covers 16 residues. Between the trimmed V and J ends, which lost 7 bases and 0 bases, there was a span of 18 bases. CDR3 bases: TGCGCCAGCGGCGATGCCCCAGTAACTAGCACAGATACGCAGTATTTT. It translates to CASGDAPVTSTDTQYF.

This clonotype occurred a few times. The chain is built from TRBV20-1 and TRBJ2-5; TRBD1 agrees at 7 bases. The CDR3 is 14 amino acids. Germline V gene data show CDR1 as DFQATT and CDR2 as SNEGSKA (reference sequence). Germline trimming cut 4 bases from V and 5 bases from J; bases unmatched to any gene: 10. CDR3 sequence (DNA): TGCAGTGCTATTAACGACAGGGTCGGCGAGACCCAGTACTTC. Its protein is CSAINDRVGETQYF.

The CDR3 spells CSVGRVQETQYF. CDR3 DNA sequence: TGCAGCGTTGGGCGGGTCCAAGAGACCCAGTACTTC. This sequence joins TRBV29-1 and TRBJ2-5; TRBD2 might be the D (5 bases). The CDR3 is 12 residues long. The germline V and J ends were trimmed by 4 bases and 1 base, with 7 bases remaining between them. CDR1 is SQVTM and CDR2 is ANQGSEA in the germline V gene.

The rearrangement joins TRBV24-1 to TRBJ1-5; D gene ambiguous. The CDR3 is 13 residues long. V lost 6 bases, J lost 7 bases, and 12 bases lay in between. Germline CDR1 is KGHDR and CDR2 is SFDVKD. This CDR3 reads CATSPNQGQPQHF. The DNA of the CDR3 is TGTGCCACCAGTCCCAATCAAGGACAGCCCCAGCATTTT.

This clonotype has a handful of counts. The rearrangement joins TRBV7-3 to TRBJ2-7, with D possibly being TRBD2 (5 bases). The CDR3 runs 13 residues. Germline V gene data show CDR1 as SGHTA and CDR2 as FQGTGA. V gave up 5 bases and J gave up 6 bases, with 14 bases separating them. The CDR3 DNA reads as TGTGCCAGCAGCCGATCGGGGATCACCGAGCAGTACTTC. This gives the protein CASSRSGITEQYF.

The V gene is TRBV12-3 or TRBV12-4, the J gene TRBJ1-1; D remains unclear. Trimming took off 6 bases at V and 1 base at J, with 18 bases between the two ends. The CDR3 contains 16 residues. This chain's CDR3 is CASSQDTPVRNTEAFF. The CDR3 bases are TGTGCCAGCAGCCAAGACACGCCAGTGAGGAACACTGAAGCTTTCTTT.

This clonotype was picked up many times. J is TRBJ2-2 and V is TRBV4-1, with D possibly being TRBD1 (5 bases). Trimming left V 0 bases short and J 0 bases short, with 11 bases between. The CDR3 sequence is 17 residues long. The germline CDR1 and CDR2 sequences are MGHRA and YSYEKL. This CDR3 reads CASSQDGQGANTGELFF. As DNA, the CDR3 is TGCGCCAGCAGCCAAGATGGCCAGGGCGCGAACACCGGGGAGCTGTTTTTT.

This clonotype was counted at least ten times. The DNA of the CDR3 is TGTGCCAGCAGCTTACCGGCAGGGTCGACTGCTTTCTTT. Its protein product is CASSLPAGSTAFF. The rearrangement joins TRBV7-2 to TRBJ1-1, with a weak D call TRBD1 (5 bases). Per the germline V gene, CDR1 is SGHTA and CDR2 is FQGNSA. With 2 bases removed from V and 11 bases from J, the gap between germline ends came to 15 bases. The CDR3 contains 13 residues.

This chain joins TRBV25-1 and TRBJ2-1, with TRBD1 matching over 12 bases. The V gene end was trimmed by 6 bases and the J gene end by 6 bases; junction bases not matched to a gene: 3. CDR3 length equals 14 residues. The germline V gene has CDR1 MGHDK and CDR2 SYGVNS. CDR3 DNA sequence: TGTGCCAGCAGGGAGGGACAGGGGGCCAATGAGCAGTTCTTC. It translates to CASREGQGANEQFF.

This clonotype came up many times. V and J are TRBV5-1 and TRBJ1-2; unclear D gene. The CDR3 runs 15 residues. Trimming cost V 0 bases and J 4 bases, with 13 bases left between them. Germline V gives CDR1 SGHRS, CDR2 YFSETQ. The CDR3 DNA sequence: TGCGCCAGCAGCTTGGGGGCTTCGGTTGGCTATGGCTACACCTTC. Translating it yields CASSLGASVGYGYTF.

In its sample, this clonotype was seen many times. The J gene is TRBJ2-3, the V gene TRBV10-2; D gene uncertain. Germline CDR1 and CDR2: WSHSY and SAAADI. The CDR3 runs to 15 residues. V was shortened by 3 bases and J by 2 bases, with 12 bases between the two germline ends. This CDR3 reads CASSELIIPTDTQYF. The CDR3 DNA reads TGCGCCAGCAGTGAATTGATAATCCCCACAGATACGCAGTATTTT.

The V and J genes are TRBV14 and TRBJ2-1; D unclear. Germline CDR1 SGHDN, CDR2 FVKESK. The CDR3 has 13 residues. V gave up 1 base and J gave up 8 bases, with 9 bases separating them. CDR3 region: CASSQGLWDEQFF. The DNA for the CDR3 is TGTGCCAGCAGCCAAGGTTTGTGGGATGAGCAGTTCTTC.

This clonotype has at least ten counts. The chain carries TRBV27 and TRBJ2-2, with 11 bases identical to TRBD2. CDR1 and CDR2 (germline): MNHEY, SMNVEV (reference sequence). V dropped 4 bases and J dropped 4; count of bases not matched to a gene: 11. CDR3 length: 18 amino acids. DNA for the CDR3: TGTGCCAGCAGTTCCCGACTAGCGGGGCCCAAGATCACCGGGGAGCTGTTTTTT. Amino acids: CASSSRLAGPKITGELFF.

The chain recombines TRBV5-1 with TRBJ2-1, with 8 bases matching TRBD2. V lost 0 bases to trimming and J lost 8 bases; unmatched junction nucleotides: 10. This CDR3 is built from 16 residues. CDR1 SGHRS and CDR2 YFSETQ come from the germline V gene. The CDR3 DNA reads TGCGCCAGCAGCTTGGGGAGCGGGGGCGCGGGAGATGAGCAGTTCTTC. It is translated as CASSLGSGGAGDEQFF.

J is TRBJ2-7 and V is TRBV7-9; tentatively, D is TRBD1 (6 bases). Germline V gene data show CDR1 as SEHNR and CDR2 as FQNEAQ (reference sequence). The CDR3 is 14 amino acids. V gave up 4 bases and J gave up 3 bases, with 13 bases separating them. CDR3 sequence (DNA): TGTGCCAGCAGCTCCCGGGACAACTACTACGAGCAGTACTTC. Translated, it gives CASSSRDNYYEQYF.

This clonotype was seen repeatedly, ten times or more. V is TRBV6-5 and J is TRBJ2-4; the D call may be TRBD1 or TRBD2 (6 bases each). V was shortened by 2 bases and J by 5 bases, with 10 bases between the two germline ends. CDR3 size: 14 residues. Germline lookup yields CDR1 MNHEY and CDR2 SVGAGI. The CDR3 loop reads CASSYMGGENIQYF. CDR3 DNA sequence: TGTGCCAGCAGTTACATGGGGGGCGAAAACATTCAGTACTTC.

There are a few counts of this clonotype. V and J are TRBV3-1 and TRBJ2-5; D unclear. This CDR3 has 14 residues. Germline V CDR1 and CDR2: LGHDT, YNNKEL (reference sequence). Trimming took 3 bases from V and 5 from J, leaving 13 bases between them. The CDR3 loop reads CASSHRASGETQYF. The CDR3 DNA follows: TGTGCCAGCAGCCATCGGGCCTCTGGGGAGACCCAGTACTTC.